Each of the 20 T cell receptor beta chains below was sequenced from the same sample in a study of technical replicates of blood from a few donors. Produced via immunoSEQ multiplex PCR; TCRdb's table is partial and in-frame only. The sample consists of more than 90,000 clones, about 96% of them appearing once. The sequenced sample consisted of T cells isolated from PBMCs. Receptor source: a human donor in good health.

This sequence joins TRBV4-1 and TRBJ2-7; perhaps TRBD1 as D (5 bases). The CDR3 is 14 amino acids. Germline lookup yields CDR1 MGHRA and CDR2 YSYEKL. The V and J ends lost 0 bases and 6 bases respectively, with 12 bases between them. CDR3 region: CASSQEPGMGEQYF. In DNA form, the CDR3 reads TGCGCCAGCAGCCAAGAACCAGGGATGGGCGAGCAGTACTTC.

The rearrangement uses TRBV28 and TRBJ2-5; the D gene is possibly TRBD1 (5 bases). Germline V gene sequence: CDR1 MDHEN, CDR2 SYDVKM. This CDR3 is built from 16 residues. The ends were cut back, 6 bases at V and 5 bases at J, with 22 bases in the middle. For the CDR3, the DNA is TGTGCCAGCAGCTTCCCATCAAGGCAGGGTAGGGAGACCCAGTACTTC. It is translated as CASSFPSRQGRETQYF.

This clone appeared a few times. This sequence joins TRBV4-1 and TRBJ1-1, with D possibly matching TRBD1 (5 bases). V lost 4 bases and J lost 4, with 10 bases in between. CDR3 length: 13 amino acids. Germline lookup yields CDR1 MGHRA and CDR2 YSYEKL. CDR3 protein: CASSRGGTTEAFF. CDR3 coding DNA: TGCGCCAGCAGCCGGGGGGGGACCACTGAAGCTTTCTTT.

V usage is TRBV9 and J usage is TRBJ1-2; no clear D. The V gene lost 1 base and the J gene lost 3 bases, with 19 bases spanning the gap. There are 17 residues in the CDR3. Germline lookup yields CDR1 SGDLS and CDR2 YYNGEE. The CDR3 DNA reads TGTGCCAGCAGCGTATATGAGGATGGGAGCTATTACTATGGCTACACCTTC. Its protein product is CASSVYEDGSYYYGYTF. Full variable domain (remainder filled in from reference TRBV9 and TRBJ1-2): DSGVTQTPKHLITATGQRVTLRCSPRSGDLSVYWYQQSLDQGLQFLIQYYNGEERAKGNILERFSAQQFPDLHSELNLSSLELGDSALYFCASSVYEDGSYYYGYTFGSGTRLTVV.

The chain's CDR3 is CASSLEAGAISYNEQFF. As DNA, the CDR3 is TGTGCCAGCAGCTTAGAAGCGGGAGCCATCTCCTACAATGAGCAGTTCTTC. This sequence joins TRBV7-6 and TRBJ2-1, with 8 bases aligning to TRBD2. Trimming removed 1 base from V and 0 bases from J; junction bases left unmatched: 5. The germline V gene has CDR1 SGHVS and CDR2 FNYEAQ. The CDR3 sequence is 17 residues long.

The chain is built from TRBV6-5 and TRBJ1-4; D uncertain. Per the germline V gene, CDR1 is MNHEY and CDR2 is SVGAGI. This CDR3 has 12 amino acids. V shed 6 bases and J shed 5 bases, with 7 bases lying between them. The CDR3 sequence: CASRTSNEKLFF. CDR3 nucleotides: TGTGCCAGCAGGACTTCCAATGAAAAACTGTTTTTT.

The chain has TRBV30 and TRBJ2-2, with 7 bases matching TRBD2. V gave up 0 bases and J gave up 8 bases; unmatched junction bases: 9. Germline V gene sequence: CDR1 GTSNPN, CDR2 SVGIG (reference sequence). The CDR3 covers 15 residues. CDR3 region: CAWSVVIAGAGELFF. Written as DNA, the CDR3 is TGTGCCTGGAGTGTAGTGATAGCGGGTGCGGGGGAGCTGTTTTTT.

The CDR3 DNA follows: TGTGCCAGCAGCCAAGCCCGGGGGGCCTATCAGCCCCAGCATTTT. This codes for CASSQARGAYQPQHF. The chain uses TRBV4-2 and TRBJ1-5; a possible D gene is TRBD1 (6 bases). CDR3 size: 15 residues. V lost 1 base and J lost 5, with 12 bases in between. Germline V gene lookup returns CDR1 LGHNA and CDR2 YNFKEQ.

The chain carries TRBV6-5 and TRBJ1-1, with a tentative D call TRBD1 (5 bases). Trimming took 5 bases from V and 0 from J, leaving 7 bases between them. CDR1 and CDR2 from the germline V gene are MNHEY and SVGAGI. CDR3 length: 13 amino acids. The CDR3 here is CASSDSLNTEAFF. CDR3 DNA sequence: TGTGCCAGCAGTGACAGTCTGAACACTGAAGCTTTCTTT.

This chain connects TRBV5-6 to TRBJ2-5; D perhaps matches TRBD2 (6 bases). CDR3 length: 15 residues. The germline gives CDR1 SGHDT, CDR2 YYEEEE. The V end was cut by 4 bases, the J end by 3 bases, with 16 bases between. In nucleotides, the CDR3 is TGTGCCAGCAGCCCGGAGGTAGCGGTGAAAGAGACCCAGTACTTC. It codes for CASSPEVAVKETQYF.

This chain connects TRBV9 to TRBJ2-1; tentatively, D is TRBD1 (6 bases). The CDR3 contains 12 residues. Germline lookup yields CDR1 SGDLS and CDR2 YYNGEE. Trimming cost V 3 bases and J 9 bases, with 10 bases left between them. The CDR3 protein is CASSDRESEQFF. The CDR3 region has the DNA TGTGCCAGCAGCGACAGGGAAAGTGAGCAGTTCTTC.

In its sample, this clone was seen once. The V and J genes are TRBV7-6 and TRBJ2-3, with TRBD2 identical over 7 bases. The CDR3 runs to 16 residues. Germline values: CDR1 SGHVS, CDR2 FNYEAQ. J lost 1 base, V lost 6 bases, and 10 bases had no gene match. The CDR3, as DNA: TGTGCCAGCAGGGAAGTAGCGGGCGCTGGCACAGATACGCAGTATTTT. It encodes CASREVAGAGTDTQYF.

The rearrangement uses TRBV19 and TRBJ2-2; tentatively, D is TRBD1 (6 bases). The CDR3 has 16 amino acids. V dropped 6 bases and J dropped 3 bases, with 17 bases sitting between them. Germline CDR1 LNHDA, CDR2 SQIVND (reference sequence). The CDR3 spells CASSFSFTGHTGELFF. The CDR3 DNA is TGTGCCAGTAGCTTTTCCTTTACAGGGCACACCGGGGAGCTGTTTTTT.

CDR3 region: CASSSGQLQETQYF. The CDR3 DNA reads TGTGCCAGCAGCTCCGGACAGTTACAAGAGACCCAGTACTTC. The genes are TRBV5-4 and TRBJ2-5; the D gene is possibly TRBD1 (6 bases). CDR1 is SGHNT, CDR2 YYREEE, per germline (reference sequence). The length of the CDR3 is 14 residues. Trimming took off 3 bases at V and 2 bases at J, with 11 bases between the two ends.

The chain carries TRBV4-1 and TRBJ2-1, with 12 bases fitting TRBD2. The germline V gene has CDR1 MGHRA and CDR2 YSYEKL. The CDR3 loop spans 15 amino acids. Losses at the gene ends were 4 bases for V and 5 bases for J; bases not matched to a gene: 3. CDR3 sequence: CASSLRLAGDNEQFF. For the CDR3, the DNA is TGCGCCAGCAGCCTAAGACTAGCGGGAGACAATGAGCAGTTCTTC.

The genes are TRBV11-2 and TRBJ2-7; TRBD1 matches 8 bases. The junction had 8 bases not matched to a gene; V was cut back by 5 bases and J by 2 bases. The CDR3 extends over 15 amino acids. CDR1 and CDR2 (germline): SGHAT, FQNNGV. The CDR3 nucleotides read TGTGCCAGCAGCCATCCCACAGGGGGAACCTACGAGCAGTACTTC. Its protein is CASSHPTGGTYEQYF.

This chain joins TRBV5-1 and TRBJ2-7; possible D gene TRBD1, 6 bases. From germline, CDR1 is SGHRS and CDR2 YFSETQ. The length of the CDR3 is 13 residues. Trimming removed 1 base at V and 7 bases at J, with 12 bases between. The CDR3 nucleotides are TGCGCCAGCAGCTTGAATACAGGGCGGGAGCAGTACTTC. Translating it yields CASSLNTGREQYF.

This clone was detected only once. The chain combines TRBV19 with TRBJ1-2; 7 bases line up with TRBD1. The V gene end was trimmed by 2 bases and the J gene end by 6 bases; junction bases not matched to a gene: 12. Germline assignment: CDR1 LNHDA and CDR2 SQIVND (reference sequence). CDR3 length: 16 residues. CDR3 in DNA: TGTGCCAGTAGTATATATCCCAGGGGGGAGAGAAATGGCTACACCTTC. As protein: CASSIYPRGERNGYTF.

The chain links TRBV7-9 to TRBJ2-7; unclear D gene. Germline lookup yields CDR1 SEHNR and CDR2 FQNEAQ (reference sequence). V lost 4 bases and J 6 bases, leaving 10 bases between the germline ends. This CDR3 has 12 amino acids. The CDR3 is CASSSQVGEQYF. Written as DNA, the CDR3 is TGTGCCAGCAGCTCCCAGGTAGGCGAGCAGTACTTC.

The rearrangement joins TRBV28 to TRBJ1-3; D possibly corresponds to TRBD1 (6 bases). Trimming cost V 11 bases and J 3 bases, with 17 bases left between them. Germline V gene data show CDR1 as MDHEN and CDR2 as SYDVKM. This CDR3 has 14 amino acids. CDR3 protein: CAGGGGSFGNTIYF. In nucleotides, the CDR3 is TGTGCCGGAGGGGGGGGCTCCTTTGGAAACACCATATATTTT. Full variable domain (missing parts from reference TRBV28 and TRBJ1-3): DVKVTQSSRYLVKRTGEKVFLECVQDMDHENMFWYRQDPGLGLRLIYFSYDVKMKEKGDIPEGYSVSREKKERFSLILESASTNQTSMYLCAGGGGSFGNTIYFGEGSWLTVV.